This T cell receptor (beta chain) stems from a study of blood T cell repertoires in COVID-19. The wider study: From the United States, Italy and Spain came samples of acute and convalescent COVID-19. T cells, B-cell-depleted T cells, or PBMCs supplied cDNA or gDNA.

Patients at the Seattle site were enrolled during active infection and followed longitudinally. This clone was seen only a few times. CDR1 is MRHNA, CDR2 SNTAGT, per germline. The CDR3 extends over 13 amino acids. V lost 3 bases and J 4 bases, leaving 10 bases between the germline ends. As processed by the authors: The assay estimated nucleated cells by amplifying reference gene primers. The method was immunoSEQ multiplex PCR; TCRdb's version includes in-frame clones alone and lacks a portion of them. For V, J and clone size, that table is used; D and trimming come from the DNA. The sample holds about 180,000 clones; about 88% are singletons and the top ten take around 5%.

Sequencing used peripheral blood. This sequence was found in a woman between 50 and 59 years old with COVID-19, enrolled during active disease. The chain couples TRBV6-4 to TRBJ2-7; D is undetermined. CDR3 region: CASSELPIYEQYF. In DNA form, the CDR3 reads TGTGCCAGCAGTGAGCTACCAATATACGAGCAGTACTTC.